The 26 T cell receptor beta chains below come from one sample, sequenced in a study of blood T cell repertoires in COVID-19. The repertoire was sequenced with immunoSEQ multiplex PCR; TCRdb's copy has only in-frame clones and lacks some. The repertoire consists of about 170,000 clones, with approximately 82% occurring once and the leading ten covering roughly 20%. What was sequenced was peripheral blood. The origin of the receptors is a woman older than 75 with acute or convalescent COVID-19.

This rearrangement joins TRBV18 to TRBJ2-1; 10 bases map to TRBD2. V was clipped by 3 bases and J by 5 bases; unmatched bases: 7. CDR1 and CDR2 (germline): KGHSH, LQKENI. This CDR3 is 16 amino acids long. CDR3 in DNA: TGTGCCAGCTCACCTACGGCTAGCGGGAGTGACAATGAGCAGTTCTTC. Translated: CASSPTASGSDNEQFF.

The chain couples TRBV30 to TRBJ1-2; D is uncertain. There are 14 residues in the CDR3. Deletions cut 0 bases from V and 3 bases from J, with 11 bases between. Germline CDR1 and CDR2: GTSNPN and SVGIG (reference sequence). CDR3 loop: CAWSVPGVDYGYTF. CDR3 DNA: TGTGCCTGGAGTGTGCCCGGGGTTGACTATGGCTACACCTTC.

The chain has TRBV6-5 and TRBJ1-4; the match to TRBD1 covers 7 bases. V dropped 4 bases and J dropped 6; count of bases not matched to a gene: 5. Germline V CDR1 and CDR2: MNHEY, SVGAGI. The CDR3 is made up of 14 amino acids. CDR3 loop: CASSSYRGDEKLFF. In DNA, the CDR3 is TGTGCCAGCAGTTCTTACAGGGGTGATGAAAAACTGTTTTTT.

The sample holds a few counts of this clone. The CDR3 protein is CASSPGRDRNTEAFF. The CDR3 bases are TGTGCCAGCTCACCCGGAAGAGACAGAAACACTGAAGCTTTCTTT. This chain uses TRBV18 with TRBJ1-1, with D maybe TRBD1 (5 bases). Trimming stripped 3 bases from V and 2 bases from J, with 13 bases between. This CDR3 comprises 15 residues. The germline CDR1 and CDR2 sequences are KGHSH and LQKENI.

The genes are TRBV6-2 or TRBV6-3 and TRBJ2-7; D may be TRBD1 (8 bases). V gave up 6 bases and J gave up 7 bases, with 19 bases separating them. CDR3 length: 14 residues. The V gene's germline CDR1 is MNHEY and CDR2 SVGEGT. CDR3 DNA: TGTGCCAGCAGCCCGATGACAGGGGAGGGGGAGCAGTACTTC. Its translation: CASSPMTGEGEQYF.

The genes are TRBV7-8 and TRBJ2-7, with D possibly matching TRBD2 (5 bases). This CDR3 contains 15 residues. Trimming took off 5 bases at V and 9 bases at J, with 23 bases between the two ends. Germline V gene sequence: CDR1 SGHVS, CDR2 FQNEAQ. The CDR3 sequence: CASSPVASLASGQYF. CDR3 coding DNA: TGTGCCAGCAGCCCAGTCGCCTCCCTAGCTTCCGGGCAGTACTTC.

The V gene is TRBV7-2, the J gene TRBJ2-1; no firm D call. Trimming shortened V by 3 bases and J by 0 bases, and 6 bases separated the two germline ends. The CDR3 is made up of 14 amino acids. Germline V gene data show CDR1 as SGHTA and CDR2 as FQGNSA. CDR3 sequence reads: CASSLADSYNEQFF. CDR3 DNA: TGTGCCAGCAGCTTGGCCGACTCCTACAATGAGCAGTTCTTC.

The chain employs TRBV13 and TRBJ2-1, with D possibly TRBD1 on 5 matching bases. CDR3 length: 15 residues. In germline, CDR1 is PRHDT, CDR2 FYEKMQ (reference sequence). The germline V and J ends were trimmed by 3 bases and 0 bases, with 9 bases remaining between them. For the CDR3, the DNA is TGTGCCAGCAGCTTTTCTAGGGGCTCCTACAATGAGCAGTTCTTC. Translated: CASSFSRGSYNEQFF. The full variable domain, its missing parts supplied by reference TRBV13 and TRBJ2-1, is AAGVIQSPRHLIKEKRETATLKCYPIPRHDTVYWYQQGPGQDPQFLISFYEKMQSDKGSIPDRFSAQQFSDYHSELNMSSLELGDSALYFCASSFSRGSYNEQFFGPGTRLTVL.

CDR3 in amino acids: CASSEALLAASQETQYF. CDR3 nucleotide sequence: TGTGCCAGCAGTGAAGCGCTTCTGGCGGCTTCCCAAGAGACCCAGTACTTC. This chain uses TRBV6-1 with TRBJ2-5, with unresolved D. Per the germline V gene, CDR1 is MNHNS and CDR2 is SASEGT. The CDR3 covers 17 residues. V gave up 0 bases and J gave up 1 base, with 15 bases separating them.

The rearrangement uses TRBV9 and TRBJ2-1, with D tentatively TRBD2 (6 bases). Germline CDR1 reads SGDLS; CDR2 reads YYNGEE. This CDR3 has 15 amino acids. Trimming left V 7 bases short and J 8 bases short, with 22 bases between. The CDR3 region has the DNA TGTGCCAGCGAGGCTTCACGGGGGACCGGCCATGAGCAGTTCTTC. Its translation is CASEASRGTGHEQFF.

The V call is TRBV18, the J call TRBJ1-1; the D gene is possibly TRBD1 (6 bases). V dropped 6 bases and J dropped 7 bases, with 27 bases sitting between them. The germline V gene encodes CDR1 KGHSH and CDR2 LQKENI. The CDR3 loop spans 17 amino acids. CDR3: CASSFRGGSSGTGEAFF. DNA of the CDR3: TGTGCCAGCTCCTTTCGGGGGGGCAGCTCGGGCACTGGTGAAGCTTTCTTT.

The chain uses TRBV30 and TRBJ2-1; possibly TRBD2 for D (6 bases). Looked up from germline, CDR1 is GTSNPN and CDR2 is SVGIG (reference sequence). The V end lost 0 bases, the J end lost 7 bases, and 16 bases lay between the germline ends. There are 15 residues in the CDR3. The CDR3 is CAWSVRRGLRNEQFF. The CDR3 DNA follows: TGTGCCTGGAGTGTACGGCGGGGCCTTCGGAATGAGCAGTTCTTC.

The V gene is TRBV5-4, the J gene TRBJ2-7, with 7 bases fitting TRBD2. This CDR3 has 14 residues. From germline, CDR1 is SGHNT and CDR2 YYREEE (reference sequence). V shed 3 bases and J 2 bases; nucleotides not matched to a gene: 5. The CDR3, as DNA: TGTGCCAGCAGCTCGGGGGGACTTACCTACGAGCAGTACTTC. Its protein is CASSSGGLTYEQYF.

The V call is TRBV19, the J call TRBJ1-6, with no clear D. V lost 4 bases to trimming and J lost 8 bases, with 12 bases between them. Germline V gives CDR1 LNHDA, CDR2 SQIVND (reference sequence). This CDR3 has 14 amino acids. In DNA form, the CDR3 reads TGTGCCAGTAGTACACGGGGTAGGGATTCACCCCTCCACTTT. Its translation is CASSTRGRDSPLHF.

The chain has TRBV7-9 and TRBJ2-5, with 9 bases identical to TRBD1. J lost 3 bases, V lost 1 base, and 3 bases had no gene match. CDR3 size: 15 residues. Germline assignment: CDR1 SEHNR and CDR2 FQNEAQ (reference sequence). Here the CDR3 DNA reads TGTGCCAGCAGCTTAGTTGGACAGGGGAAAGAGACCCAGTACTTC. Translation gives CASSLVGQGKETQYF.

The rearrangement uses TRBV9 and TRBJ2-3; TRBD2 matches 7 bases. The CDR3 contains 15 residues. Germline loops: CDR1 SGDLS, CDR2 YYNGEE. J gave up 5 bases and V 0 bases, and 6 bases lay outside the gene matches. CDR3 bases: TGTGCCAGCAGCGTAGCGGCTAGCGGCATAGATACGCAGTATTTT. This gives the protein CASSVAASGIDTQYF.

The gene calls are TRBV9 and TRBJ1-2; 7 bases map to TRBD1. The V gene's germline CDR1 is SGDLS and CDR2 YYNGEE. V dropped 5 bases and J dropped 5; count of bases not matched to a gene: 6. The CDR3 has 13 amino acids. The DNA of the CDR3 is TGTGCCAGCAGTCGACAGGGTATATATGGCTACACCTTC. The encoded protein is CASSRQGIYGYTF.

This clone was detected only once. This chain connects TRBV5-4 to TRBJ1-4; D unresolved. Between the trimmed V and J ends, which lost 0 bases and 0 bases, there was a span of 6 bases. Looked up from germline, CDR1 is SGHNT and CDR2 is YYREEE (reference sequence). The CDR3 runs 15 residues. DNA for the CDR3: TGTGCCAGCAGCTTGGAAGCTACAACTAATGAAAAACTGTTTTTT. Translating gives CASSLEATTNEKLFF.

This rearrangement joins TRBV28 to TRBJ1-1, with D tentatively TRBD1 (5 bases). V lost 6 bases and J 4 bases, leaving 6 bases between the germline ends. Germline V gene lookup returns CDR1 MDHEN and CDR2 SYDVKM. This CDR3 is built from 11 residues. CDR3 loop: CASSDSTEAFF. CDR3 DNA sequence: TGTGCCAGCAGCGACAGCACTGAAGCTTTCTTT.

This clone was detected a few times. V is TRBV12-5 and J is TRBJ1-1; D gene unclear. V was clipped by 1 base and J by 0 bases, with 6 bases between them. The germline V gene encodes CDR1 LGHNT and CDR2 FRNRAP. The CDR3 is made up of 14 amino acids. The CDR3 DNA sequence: TGTGCTAGTGGTTTGGGGCCCATGAACACTGAAGCTTTCTTT. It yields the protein CASGLGPMNTEAFF.

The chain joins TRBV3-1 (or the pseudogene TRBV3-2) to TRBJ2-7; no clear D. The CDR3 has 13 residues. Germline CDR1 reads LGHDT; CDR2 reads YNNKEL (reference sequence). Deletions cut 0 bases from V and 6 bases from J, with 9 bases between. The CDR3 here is CASSQEKNGEQYF. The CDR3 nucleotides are TGTGCCAGCAGCCAAGAAAAGAACGGCGAGCAGTACTTC.

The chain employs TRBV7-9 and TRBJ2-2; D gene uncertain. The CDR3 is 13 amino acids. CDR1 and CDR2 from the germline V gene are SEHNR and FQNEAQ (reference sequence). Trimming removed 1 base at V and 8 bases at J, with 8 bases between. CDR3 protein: CASSLEASGELFF. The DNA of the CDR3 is TGTGCCAGCAGCTTAGAAGCTTCGGGGGAGCTGTTTTTT.

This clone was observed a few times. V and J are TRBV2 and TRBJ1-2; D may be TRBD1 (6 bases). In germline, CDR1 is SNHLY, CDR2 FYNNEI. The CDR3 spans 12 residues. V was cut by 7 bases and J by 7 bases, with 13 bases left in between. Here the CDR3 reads CASTTGTGGYTF. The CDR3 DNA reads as TGTGCCAGCACCACAGGGACGGGTGGCTACACCTTC.

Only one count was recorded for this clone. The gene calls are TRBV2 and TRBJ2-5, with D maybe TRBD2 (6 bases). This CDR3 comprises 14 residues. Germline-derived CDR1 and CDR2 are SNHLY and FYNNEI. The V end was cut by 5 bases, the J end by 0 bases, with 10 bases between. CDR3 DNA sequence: TGTGCCAGCAGTCTACAGCGGGACCAAGAGACCCAGTACTTC. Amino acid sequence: CASSLQRDQETQYF. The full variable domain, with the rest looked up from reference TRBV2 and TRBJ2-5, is EPEVTQTPSHQVTQMGQEVILRCVPISNHLYFYWYRQILGQKVEFLVSFYNNEISEKSEIFDDQFSVERPDGSNFTLKIRSTKLEDSAMYFCASSLQRDQETQYFGPGTRLLVL.

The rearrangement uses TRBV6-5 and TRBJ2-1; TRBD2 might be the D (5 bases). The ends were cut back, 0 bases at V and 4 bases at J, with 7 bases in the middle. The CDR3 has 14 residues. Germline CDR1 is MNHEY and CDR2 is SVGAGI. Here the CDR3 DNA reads TGTGCCAGCAGTTACTCGTCGGGGTACAATGAGCAGTTCTTC. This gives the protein CASSYSSGYNEQFF.

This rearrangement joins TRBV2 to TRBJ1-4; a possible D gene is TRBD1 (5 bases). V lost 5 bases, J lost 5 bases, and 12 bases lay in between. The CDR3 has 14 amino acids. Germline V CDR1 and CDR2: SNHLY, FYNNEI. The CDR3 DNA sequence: TGTGCCAGCAGTCCCGACAGCCGCAATGAAAAACTGTTTTTT. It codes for CASSPDSRNEKLFF.